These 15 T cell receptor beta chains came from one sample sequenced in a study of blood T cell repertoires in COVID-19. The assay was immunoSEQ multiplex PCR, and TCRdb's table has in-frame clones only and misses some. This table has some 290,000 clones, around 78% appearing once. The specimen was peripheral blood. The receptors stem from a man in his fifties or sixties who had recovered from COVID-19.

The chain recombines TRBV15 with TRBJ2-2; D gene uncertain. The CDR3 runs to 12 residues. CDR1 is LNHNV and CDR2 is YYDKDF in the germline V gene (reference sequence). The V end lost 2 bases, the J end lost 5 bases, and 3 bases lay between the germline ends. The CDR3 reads CATSRSTGELFF. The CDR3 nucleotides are TGTGCCACCAGCAGATCTACCGGGGAGCTGTTTTTT.

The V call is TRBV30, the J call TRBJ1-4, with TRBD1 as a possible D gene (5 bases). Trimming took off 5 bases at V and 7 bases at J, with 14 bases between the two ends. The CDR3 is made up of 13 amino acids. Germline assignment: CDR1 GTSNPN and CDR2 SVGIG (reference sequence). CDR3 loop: CAWGEVGLEKLFF. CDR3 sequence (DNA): TGTGCCTGGGGGGAGGTGGGACTTGAAAAACTGTTTTTT.

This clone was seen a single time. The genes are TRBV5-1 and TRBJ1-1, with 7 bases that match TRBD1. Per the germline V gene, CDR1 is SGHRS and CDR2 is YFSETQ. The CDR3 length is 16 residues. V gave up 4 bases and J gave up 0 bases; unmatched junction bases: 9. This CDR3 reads CASSISDRALNTEAFF. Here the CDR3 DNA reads TGCGCCAGCAGCATCTCCGACAGGGCCTTGAACACTGAAGCTTTCTTT.

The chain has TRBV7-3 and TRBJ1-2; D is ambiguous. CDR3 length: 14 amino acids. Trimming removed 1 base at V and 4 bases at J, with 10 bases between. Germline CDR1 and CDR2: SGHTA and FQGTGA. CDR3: CASSLRSGSYGYTF. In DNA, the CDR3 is TGTGCCAGCAGCTTAAGGTCTGGGAGCTATGGCTACACCTTC.

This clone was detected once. Here the CDR3 DNA reads TGTGCCAGCAGCCAAGACAGGCGGGGAGTCTATGGCTACACCTTC. Protein product: CASSQDRRGVYGYTF. This sequence joins TRBV14 and TRBJ1-2; D gene ambiguous. The CDR3 is 15 residues long. Trimming stripped 0 bases from V and 4 bases from J, with 12 bases between. The germline CDR1 and CDR2 sequences are SGHDN and FVKESK.

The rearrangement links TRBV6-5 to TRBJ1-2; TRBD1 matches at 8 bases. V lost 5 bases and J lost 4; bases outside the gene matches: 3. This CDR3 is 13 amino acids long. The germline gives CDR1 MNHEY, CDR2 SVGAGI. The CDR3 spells CASSQGAVYGYTF. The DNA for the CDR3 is TGTGCCAGCAGTCAGGGGGCAGTCTATGGCTACACCTTC.

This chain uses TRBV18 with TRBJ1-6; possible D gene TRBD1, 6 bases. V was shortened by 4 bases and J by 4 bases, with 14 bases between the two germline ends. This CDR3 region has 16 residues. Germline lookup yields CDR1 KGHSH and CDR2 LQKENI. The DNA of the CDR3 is TGTGCCAGCTCACGGGACACATCGGTTTATAATTCACCCCTCCACTTT. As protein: CASSRDTSVYNSPLHF.

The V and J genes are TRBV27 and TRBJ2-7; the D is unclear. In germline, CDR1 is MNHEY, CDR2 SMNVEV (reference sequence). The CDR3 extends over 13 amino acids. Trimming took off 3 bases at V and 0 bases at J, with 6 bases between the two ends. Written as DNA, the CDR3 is TGTGCCAGCAGTTTTTCGGGCTCCTACGAGCAGTACTTC. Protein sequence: CASSFSGSYEQYF.

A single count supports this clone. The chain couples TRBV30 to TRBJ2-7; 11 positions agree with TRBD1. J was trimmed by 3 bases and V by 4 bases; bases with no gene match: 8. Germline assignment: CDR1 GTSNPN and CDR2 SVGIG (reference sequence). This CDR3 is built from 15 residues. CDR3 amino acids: CAWTLGGTGGYEQYF. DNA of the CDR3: TGTGCCTGGACTCTTGGGGGGACAGGGGGCTACGAGCAGTACTTC.

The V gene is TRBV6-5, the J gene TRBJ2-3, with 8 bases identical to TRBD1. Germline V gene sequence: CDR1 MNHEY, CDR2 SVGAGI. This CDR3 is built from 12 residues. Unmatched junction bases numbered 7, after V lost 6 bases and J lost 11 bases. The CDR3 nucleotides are TGTGCCAGCAGGGGGGACAGGCTAAAGCAGTATTTT. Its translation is CASRGDRLKQYF.

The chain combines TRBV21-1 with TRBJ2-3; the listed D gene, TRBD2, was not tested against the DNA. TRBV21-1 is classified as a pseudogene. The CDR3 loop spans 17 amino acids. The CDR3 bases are TGTGCCAGCAGCAAAGATCGGCAACTAGTTTACACAGATACGCAGTATTTT. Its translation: CASSKDRQLVYTDTQYF.

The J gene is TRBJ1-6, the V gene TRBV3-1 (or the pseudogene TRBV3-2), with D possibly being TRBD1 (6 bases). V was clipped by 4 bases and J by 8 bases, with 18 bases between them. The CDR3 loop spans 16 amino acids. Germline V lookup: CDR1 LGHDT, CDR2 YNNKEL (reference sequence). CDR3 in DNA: TGTGCCAGCAGCCCCCCAGCGGGGGCCCTCCATTCACCCCTCCACTTT. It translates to CASSPPAGALHSPLHF.

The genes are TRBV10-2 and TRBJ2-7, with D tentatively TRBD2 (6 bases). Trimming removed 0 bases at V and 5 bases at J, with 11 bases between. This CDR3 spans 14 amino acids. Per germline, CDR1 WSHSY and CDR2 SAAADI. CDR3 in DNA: TGCGCCAGCAGTGAGTCTCGCGGGAACGACGAGCAGTACTTC. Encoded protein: CASSESRGNDEQYF.

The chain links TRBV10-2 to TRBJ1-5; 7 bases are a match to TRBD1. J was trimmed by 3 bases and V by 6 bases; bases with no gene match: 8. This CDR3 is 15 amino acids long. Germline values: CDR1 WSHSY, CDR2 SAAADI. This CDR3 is CASRQSGTDNQPQHF. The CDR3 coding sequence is TGCGCCAGCAGGCAATCCGGGACAGACAATCAGCCCCAGCATTTT.

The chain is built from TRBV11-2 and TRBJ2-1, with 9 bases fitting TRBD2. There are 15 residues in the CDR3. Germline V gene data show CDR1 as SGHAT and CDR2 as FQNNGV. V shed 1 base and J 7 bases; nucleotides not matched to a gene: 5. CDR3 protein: CASSLGSGRGNEQFF. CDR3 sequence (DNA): TGTGCCAGCAGCTTAGGTAGCGGGAGAGGTAATGAGCAGTTCTTC.